This is a list of T cell receptor beta chains from one sample in a study of beta chain features in type 1 diabetes. Profiling relied on immunoSEQ multiplex PCR, and the TCRdb table lists in-frame clones only, not all of them. Altogether 680,000 or so clones are present, roughly a sixth being singletons, with the ten largest covering about 0.097%. The sequencing input was naive CD4+ T cells from blood. These receptors came from a man between 18 and 29 years old in good health. Both conserved end residues are part of each CDR3. D genes are given only for firm matches. Rows give clone size only sometimes, using once, few, many, or a class for an expanded clone.

v_call: TRBV27
clone_size: .
j_call: TRBJ2-3
d_call: .
cdr3_nt: TGTGCCAGCAGCCCAAGGCTAGCGTTTGGCACAGATACGCAGTATTTT
cdr3_aa: CASSPRLAFGTDTQYF

v_call: TRBV5-4
clone_size: .
j_call: TRBJ1-2
d_call: .
cdr3_nt: TGTGCCAGCAGCCCAGAGGGACGGCGCCTCCTCTATGGCTACACCTTC
cdr3_aa: CASSPEGRRLLYGYTF

v_call: TRBV28
clone_size: few
j_call: TRBJ2-7
d_call: .
cdr3_nt: TGTGCCAGCAGCCAGGACATCTACGAGCAGTACTTC
cdr3_aa: CASSQDIYEQYF

v_call: TRBV5-1
clone_size: few
j_call: TRBJ2-3
d_call: TRBD2
cdr3_nt: TGCGCCAGCAGCTTGGCTAGCGGGAGGGCCGGCACAGATACGCAGTATTTT
cdr3_aa: CASSLASGRAGTDTQYF

v_call: TRBV29-1
clone_size: few
j_call: TRBJ1-1
d_call: TRBD1
cdr3_nt: TGCAGCGTGTCACAGGGGGCTGGCACTGAAGCTTTCTTT
cdr3_aa: CSVSQGAGTEAFF

v_call: TRBV28
clone_size: .
j_call: TRBJ1-2
d_call: .
cdr3_nt: TGTGCCAGCCTCAGGGAACCCTATGGCTACACCTTC
cdr3_aa: CASLREPYGYTF

v_call: TRBV10-3
clone_size: few
j_call: TRBJ1-1
d_call: TRBD1
cdr3_nt: TGTGCCATCAGCAGGGGGGCAGGGATGAACACTGAAGCTTTCTTT
cdr3_aa: CAISRGAGMNTEAFF

v_call: TRBV11-2
clone_size: few
j_call: TRBJ2-3
d_call: TRBD2
cdr3_nt: TGTGCCAGCAGTTCCCAACTAGCGGGGGGGCCGGATACGCAGTATTTT
cdr3_aa: CASSSQLAGGPDTQYF

v_call: TRBV18
clone_size: .
j_call: TRBJ2-3
d_call: .
cdr3_nt: TGTGCCAGCTCACCACTCGGCAGCACAGATACGCAGTATTTT
cdr3_aa: CASSPLGSTDTQYF

v_call: TRBV5-1
clone_size: .
j_call: TRBJ1-1
d_call: .
cdr3_nt: TGCGCCAGCAGCTTCGGAGCCCGCAAGGACACTGAAGCTTTCTTT
cdr3_aa: CASSFGARKDTEAFF

v_call: TRBV9
clone_size: .
j_call: TRBJ2-2
d_call: TRBD1
cdr3_nt: TGTGCCAGCAGCGTGGACAGGTGGAACACCGGGGAGCTGTTTTTT
cdr3_aa: CASSVDRWNTGELFF

v_call: TRBV21-1
clone_size: few
j_call: TRBJ2-7
d_call: .
cdr3_nt: TGTGCCAGCAGCAAAGGCCCGGGGACTAGCGGGAGGCGGACCTACGAGCAGTACTTC
cdr3_aa: CASSKGPGTSGRRTYEQYF

v_call: TRBV19
clone_size: .
j_call: TRBJ2-7
d_call: TRBD1
cdr3_nt: TGTGCCAGTAGCCATCTGACAGACAGGGACCAGCAGTACTTC
cdr3_aa: CASSHLTDRDQQYF

v_call: TRBV5-4
clone_size: few
j_call: TRBJ1-2
d_call: TRBD1
cdr3_nt: TGTGCCAGCAGATTTCCGGGACAGGGGTATGGCTACACCTTC
cdr3_aa: CASRFPGQGYGYTF

v_call: TRBV4-3
clone_size: few
j_call: TRBJ2-7
d_call: TRBD2
cdr3_nt: TGCGCCAGCAGCCAACTAGCGGAACCCTACTACGAGCAGTACTTC
cdr3_aa: CASSQLAEPYYEQYF

v_call: TRBV6-6
clone_size: .
j_call: TRBJ2-5
d_call: .
cdr3_nt: TGTGCCAGCAGTTACTCCGGACACAGCCAAGAGACCCAGTACTTC
cdr3_aa: CASSYSGHSQETQYF

v_call: TRBV7-3
clone_size: .
j_call: TRBJ2-6
d_call: .
cdr3_nt: TGTGCCAGCAGCCTAGGCACCCGAGTCTCTGGGGCCAACGTCCTGACTTTC
cdr3_aa: CASSLGTRVSGANVLTF

v_call: TRBV29-1
clone_size: few
j_call: TRBJ2-3
d_call: .
cdr3_nt: TGCAGCGCGGCCAAGGGAGATACGCAGTATTTT
cdr3_aa: CSAAKGDTQYF

v_call: TRBV28
clone_size: few
j_call: TRBJ2-6
d_call: .
cdr3_nt: TGTGCCAGCGGAAACCTCGGGACATTCCGCTCTGGGGCCAACGTCCTGACTTTC
cdr3_aa: CASGNLGTFRSGANVLTF

v_call: TRBV7-3
clone_size: once
j_call: TRBJ2-6
d_call: TRBD1
cdr3_nt: TGTGCCAGCAGCTTAACCAGGTGGACAGGGACCTCTGGGGCCAACGTCCTGACTTTC
cdr3_aa: CASSLTRWTGTSGANVLTF

v_call: TRBV4-3
clone_size: .
j_call: TRBJ1-3
d_call: TRBD1
cdr3_nt: TGCGCCAGCAGCCGGGGACCGGGACAGGGACGGAACACCATATATTTT
cdr3_aa: CASSRGPGQGRNTIYF

v_call: TRBV30
clone_size: few
j_call: TRBJ2-7
d_call: .
cdr3_nt: TGTGCCTGGAGTCCCGGGTCGGATGGGATTTACGAGCAGTACTTC
cdr3_aa: CAWSPGSDGIYEQYF

v_call: TRBV28
clone_size: .
j_call: TRBJ1-2
d_call: .
cdr3_nt: TGTGCCAGCAGTTTGTCGGTCTATGGCTACACCTTC
cdr3_aa: CASSLSVYGYTF